Reported below is one TCR beta chain. These data belong to a study of identical twins. CDR1 and CDR2 (germline): KGHSH, LQKENI. This CDR3 spans 13 amino acids. The ends were cut back, 0 bases at V and 4 bases at J, with 6 bases in the middle. A universal primer site was created by template switching, with the cDNA bearing unique molecular identifiers. MiXCR, applied by TCRdb to the 5' RACE reads, yields one record per CDR3 protein. The sample records about 790,000 distinct CDR3 sequences, around a sixth being singletons. The data were also submitted as part of a second study, on T cells expressing NK-cell markers. That study adds: Dominant NKG2C+ clonotypes accounted for roughly 1.0-7.0% of CD8+ T cells in a handful of donors. Whether expanded NKG2C+ T cell clones were HCMV-specific remained unclear.

The sample was PBMCs. The rearrangement links TRBV18 to TRBJ2-5; TRBD2 is a possible D gene (6 bases). This TCR derives from a woman between 18 and 29 years old in good health. The CDR3 reads CASSPPGGETQYF. The CDR3 DNA follows: TGTGCCAGCTCACCACCGGGAGGAGAGACCCAGTACTTC.